A single sample gave rise to the 9 T cell receptor beta chains below, sequenced in a study of memory B cells and T cells in multiple sclerosis. Their specific antigens are unknown. Profiling relied on immunoSEQ multiplex PCR, and the TCRdb table lists in-frame clones only, not all of them. The sample lists 40,000 to 50,000 clones, almost 85% occurring once. CFSE-dim autoproliferating and CFSE-high non-proliferating T cells from unstimulated culture were sequenced separately. Fewer than 65 million CFSE-labeled PBMCs were cultured 7 to 8 days unstimulated, then replicate wells were pooled. What was sequenced was PBMCs from blood kept in culture. These receptors all come from a human donor with multiple sclerosis.

The chain recombines TRBV7-9 with TRBJ1-4; D remains unclear. The CDR3 has 12 residues. Germline V gives CDR1 SEHNR, CDR2 FQNEAQ (reference sequence). Trimming removed 1 base from V and 13 bases from J, with 10 bases in between. The CDR3 coding sequence is TGTGCCAGCAGCTTAGACACCGGACGACTGTTTTTT. The encoded protein is CASSLDTGRLFF.

This clone was found once. The chain is built from TRBV9 and TRBJ2-1; D remains unclear. This CDR3 contains 17 residues. Germline CDR1 SGDLS, CDR2 YYNGEE. V lost 0 bases to trimming and J lost 0 bases, with 13 bases between them. The DNA for the CDR3 is TGTGCCAGCAGCGTAGAGGGATTCCCGAGCTCCTACAATGAGCAGTTCTTC. Residues: CASSVEGFPSSYNEQFF.

This clone appeared once. The gene calls are TRBV9 and TRBJ2-2; 8 bases agree with TRBD2. The CDR3 loop spans 13 amino acids. V shed 5 bases, J shed 7 bases, and the junction held 4 bases outside the gene matches. Germline CDR1 is SGDLS and CDR2 is YYNGEE. Written as DNA, the CDR3 is TGTGCCAGCAGTAAAGCGGGGGTCGGGGAGCTGTTTTTT. Its translation is CASSKAGVGELFF.

This clone was observed once. V usage is TRBV4-3 and J usage is TRBJ2-3, with D possibly TRBD2 on 5 matching bases. This CDR3 contains 16 residues. V lost 0 bases, J lost 6 bases, and 16 bases lay in between. Germline CDR1 is LGHNA and CDR2 is YSLEER. This CDR3 reads CASSQEWGTPGDTQYF. In DNA form, the CDR3 reads TGCGCCAGCAGCCAAGAATGGGGAACCCCGGGGGATACGCAGTATTTT.

V is TRBV30 and J is TRBJ2-7; 10 nucleotides agree with TRBD1. With V trimmed by 0 bases and J by 4 bases, 6 bases remained unmatched. CDR3 length equals 15 residues. Germline V gene lookup returns CDR1 GTSNPN and CDR2 SVGIG (reference sequence). The CDR3 loop reads CAWSVPTGGRYEQYF. CDR3 coding DNA: TGTGCCTGGAGTGTTCCGACAGGGGGCAGGTACGAGCAGTACTTC.

The J gene is TRBJ2-7, the V gene TRBV7-9; D possibly matches TRBD1 or TRBD2 (5 bases each). The CDR3 sequence is 15 residues long. Germline CDR1 and CDR2: SEHNR and FQNEAQ (reference sequence). The ends were cut back, 3 bases at V and 4 bases at J, with 16 bases in the middle. The CDR3 region has the DNA TGTGCCAGCAGCTTCCCTCTGGGGGAGCAATACGAGCAGTACTTC. Protein: CASSFPLGEQYEQYF. The whole variable domain, remainder taken from reference TRBV7-9 and TRBJ2-7, is DTGVSQNPRHKITKRGQNVTFRCDPISEHNRLYWYRQTLGQGPEFLTYFQNEAQLEKSRLLSDRFSAERPKGSFSTLEIQRTEQGDSAMYLCASSFPLGEQYEQYFGPGTRLTVT.

V gene TRBV11-3 combines with J gene TRBJ2-1; D remains ambiguous. The CDR3 runs 12 residues. Trimming removed 0 bases from V and 8 bases from J, with 5 bases in between. The V gene's germline CDR1 is SGHNT and CDR2 YENEEA. The CDR3 nucleotides read TGTGCCAGCAGCTTAGATCGCCATGAGCAGTTCTTC. Translation: CASSLDRHEQFF.

This chain connects TRBV5-1 to TRBJ2-3; tentatively, D is TRBD1 or TRBD2 (5 bases each). Germline V lookup: CDR1 SGHRS, CDR2 YFSETQ. This CDR3 contains 15 residues. The germline V and J ends were trimmed by 4 bases and 2 bases, with 14 bases remaining between them. The CDR3: CASSVSGPYTDTQYF. The CDR3 bases are TGCGCCAGCAGCGTATCGGGACCCTACACAGATACGCAGTATTTT.

The CDR3 spells CASSPIGPYNEQFF. The CDR3 DNA is TGTGCCAGCAGCCCGATTGGTCCGTACAATGAGCAGTTCTTC. The chain has TRBV11-2 and TRBJ2-1; no firm D call. The CDR3 runs to 14 residues. V dropped 5 bases and J dropped 4 bases, with 12 bases sitting between them. Germline-derived CDR1 and CDR2 are SGHAT and FQNNGV.